In this sample, the clone carrying this TCR beta chain turned up a few times. Its cognate antigen is unknown. Losses at the gene ends were 5 bases for V and 0 bases for J; bases not matched to a gene: 7. CDR1 and CDR2 from the germline V gene are MDHEN and SYDVKM. The CDR3 runs to 17 residues. The data were obtained in a study of T cell repertoires in cytomegalovirus infection. The overall study: An indication of both CMV infection and matching HLA type came from public TCR beta signatures. Overall study results and limits: CMV-specific TCR beta clonotypes restricted by HLA-C were the ones dominating the ex vivo response. Carriage of CMV together with the relevant HLA was identifiable through cumulative public TCR beta family frequency.

TCRdb recomputed calls from the reads with MiXCR, one row per CDR3 protein. The sample carries some 180,000 distinct CDR3 sequences, 15% to 20% recorded once. This receptor was obtained from a human donor in good health (CMV status not recorded). Some clones in this sample may be carry-over from other donors' samples. The source material was CD8+ T cells from PBMCs. The rearrangement joins TRBV28 to TRBJ1-5, with 10 nucleotides matching TRBD1. DNA for the CDR3: TGTGCCAGCAGTATCCGGACAGGGGGTATTAGCAATCAGCCCCAGCATTTT. The encoded protein is CASSIRTGGISNQPQHF.